This T cell receptor (beta chain) was found in a study of T cell changes during pregnancy in multiple sclerosis (dated by TCRdb to between 2018 and 2020). About the full investigation: Changes in the T cell repertoire over the course of pregnancy were examined in this study in women with multiple sclerosis.

About this clone itself: The antigen this receptor binds is unknown. No much larger clonotype is one base removed from it; base qualities were not supplied.

Libraries were prepared through the immunoSEQ multiplex PCR assay. TCRdb took this table from immuneACCESS and kept in-frame rearrangements with V and J called. Such tables lack part of the clones; where checked against another copy, unresolved V genes explain under half of the gap, and the rest is unexplained. The sample table holds 50,000 to 70,000 clones, of which roughly 89% were seen once. 1% to 1.5% of the sample is in the top ten clones. The germline ends are 10 bases apart after V is trimmed by 6 bases and J by 10 bases. From cysteine to phenylalanine, the CDR3 is 10 amino acids long. The read is trimmed to its CDR3 DNA, 30 bases read in frame from base 1. The germline V gene (reference sequence) provides CDR1 DFQATT and CDR2 SNEGSKA.

The sequence was obtained from a female donor in good health, enrolled as a control in a pregnancy study. Sequenced here: peripheral blood, sampled after pregnancy. The chain was built from TRBV20-1 and TRBJ2-1, and TRBD1 may be the D gene, going by 5 matching bases. This receptor has the CDR3 CSAQGREQFF. The nucleotide sequence is TGCAGTGCCCAGGGTAGGGAGCAGTTCTTC.